A selection of T cell receptor beta chains follows, all from one sample in a study of blood T cell repertoires in COVID-19. Profiling relied on immunoSEQ multiplex PCR, and the TCRdb table lists in-frame clones only, not all of them. The top ten hold 7% to 9% of the sample, which has nearly 95,000 clones, more than 75% seen once. The sequencing input was peripheral blood. The receptors shown here come from a human donor with acute or convalescent COVID-19. The donor label of this sample is uncertain. The CDR3 runs from the conserved cysteine through the conserved F or W. Each record gives: V gene, J gene, clone size, CDR3 protein. Some rows mark clone size as missing; the rest say once, few, many or name a class of expanded clone.

V: TRBV9; J: TRBJ2-5; size: NA; CDR3: CASSVARGQETQYF
V: TRBV10-3; J: TRBJ1-2; size: NA; CDR3: CATGPDREGPVNQYGYTF
V: TRBV5-5; J: TRBJ2-7; size: NA; CDR3: CASSLIGGQGIYEQYF
V: TRBV7-9; J: TRBJ2-7; size: NA; CDR3: CASSDSGGTYEQYF
V: TRBV5-6; J: TRBJ2-4; size: NA; CDR3: CASSLKAGGGPQLNIQYF
V: TRBV9; J: TRBJ2-7; size: NA; CDR3: CASSAAGGHYEQYF
V: TRBV15; J: TRBJ1-4; size: many; CDR3: CATSRDKREQGREKLFF
V: TRBV5-1; J: TRBJ2-3; size: NA; CDR3: CASSWTSGGYDTQYF
V: TRBV4-3; J: TRBJ1-2; size: once; CDR3: CASSQDPERGFYGYTF
V: TRBV6-5; J: TRBJ1-1; size: NA; CDR3: CASRDRGRGIGAFF
V: TRBV30; J: TRBJ2-5; size: NA; CDR3: CAWSAGRGVQETQYF
V: TRBV27; J: TRBJ2-6; size: once; CDR3: CASSLYQGSGANVLTF
V: TRBV19; J: TRBJ2-5; size: NA; CDR3: CASSIRVKETQYF
V: TRBV5-1; J: TRBJ2-2; size: NA; CDR3: CASSGWLAGALDGELFF
V: TRBV28; J: TRBJ2-5; size: NA; CDR3: CASTLRGGPETQYF
V: TRBV6-4; J: TRBJ2-1; size: NA; CDR3: CASSEGPEGHNEQFF
V: TRBV5-1; J: TRBJ2-3; size: NA; CDR3: CASSLVGQGSDTQYF
V: TRBV29-1; J: TRBJ2-5; size: NA; CDR3: CSVELAGGLQETQYF
V: TRBV18; J: TRBJ1-5; size: NA; CDR3: CASSRTGVNSNQPQHF
V: TRBV9; J: TRBJ1-2; size: NA; CDR3: CASSVGGQGSLDYGYTF
V: TRBV4-1; J: TRBJ2-5; size: NA; CDR3: CASSHARPPGTSKETQYF
V: TRBV5-4; J: TRBJ2-3; size: NA; CDR3: CASSSTGSTDTQYF
V: TRBV6-6; J: TRBJ1-4; size: NA; CDR3: CASQPVGGEKLFF
V: TRBV2; J: TRBJ2-3; size: NA; CDR3: CATQLLASTDTQYF
V: TRBV9; J: TRBJ2-1; size: NA; CDR3: CASSVEDSLSYNEQFF
V: TRBV7-2; J: TRBJ2-7; size: NA; CDR3: CASSLALAPYEQYF
V: TRBV7-6; J: TRBJ1-4; size: NA; CDR3: CASSLESPGNEKLFF
V: TRBV30; J: TRBJ1-1; size: once; CDR3: CAWEGGGTAFF
V: TRBV18; J: TRBJ2-7; size: NA; CDR3: CASSPRQNSYEQYF
V: TRBV6-1; J: TRBJ2-1; size: NA; CDR3: CASSAQGGTNIQAGNEQFF
V: TRBV6-2/TRBV6-3; J: TRBJ2-2; size: once; CDR3: CASSYYGERTPTNTGELFF
V: TRBV6-5; J: TRBJ2-1; size: NA; CDR3: CASSYGGDNEQFF
V: TRBV29-1; J: TRBJ1-2; size: NA; CDR3: CSTKEGLSYGYTF
V: TRBV2; J: TRBJ2-6; size: NA; CDR3: CARGAITGPSGANVLTF
V: TRBV18; J: TRBJ1-6; size: NA; CDR3: CASSPRDMSSYNSPLHF
V: TRBV27; J: TRBJ1-4; size: NA; CDR3: CASSLQGAANEKLFF
V: TRBV7-6; J: TRBJ1-3; size: few; CDR3: CASSSPTLNSGNTIYF
V: TRBV7-6; J: TRBJ1-6; size: NA; CDR3: CASSLTASSYNSPLHF
V: TRBV30; J: TRBJ2-5; size: few; CDR3: CAWSVRIVAGAQYF
V: TRBV11-2; J: TRBJ2-5; size: NA; CDR3: CASSLGSGGQETQYF
V: TRBV11-2; J: TRBJ1-1; size: NA; CDR3: CASSIGQGMTEAFF
V: TRBV7-9; J: TRBJ1-1; size: NA; CDR3: CASSLQNTEAFF
V: TRBV11-2; J: TRBJ1-4; size: NA; CDR3: CASSGRVSEEKLFF
V: TRBV11-1; J: TRBJ2-4; size: NA; CDR3: CASSPGQSLAKNIQYF
V: TRBV27; J: TRBJ2-3; size: NA; CDR3: CASSLSSSTDTQYF
V: TRBV10-3; J: TRBJ1-5; size: NA; CDR3: CAISESERAQPQHF
V: TRBV3-1/TRBV3-2; J: TRBJ1-6; size: NA; CDR3: CASRTTPGEISPLHF